What follows are 20 T cell receptor beta chains derived from one specimen sequenced in a study of human T cells and chemical hapten exposure. Regarding time point: pre-sensitization, week 0. Treatment reported: therapeutic diphenylcyclopropenone sensitization with weekly scalp DPC. TCRdb fed the RACE reads into MiXCR, producing one record per CDR3 protein. The sample lists some 60,000 distinct CDR3 sequences; approximately 11% were seen once. Here the sequenced sample was whole blood, taken in connection with sensitization to the hapten diphenylcyclopropenone (DPC). The receptor set was obtained from a middle-aged woman with alopecia areata. Some clones in this sample may be carry-over from other donors' samples.

This clonotype has a count of ten or more. The J gene is TRBJ1-1, the V gene TRBV20-1, with 8 bases lining up with TRBD1. J lost 1 base, V lost 6 bases, and 10 bases had no gene match. The germline V gene has CDR1 DFQATT and CDR2 SNEGSKA (reference sequence). This CDR3 spans 15 amino acids. CDR3 sequence: CSASGGGTGNTEAFF. The CDR3, as DNA: TGCAGTGCCTCCGGGGGAGGGACAGGGAACACTGAAGCTTTCTTT.

This clonotype was picked up many times. J is TRBJ2-7 and V is TRBV28; TRBD1 is a possible D gene (6 bases). The V and J ends lost 2 bases and 7 bases respectively, with 18 bases between them. The length of the CDR3 is 15 residues. Germline V lookup: CDR1 MDHEN, CDR2 SYDVKM. The CDR3 DNA reads as TGTGCCAGCAGTTTAAGGTCGGGACAAAATAAGGAGCAGTACTTC. Protein sequence: CASSLRSGQNKEQYF.

A few counts support this clonotype. The gene calls are TRBV7-9 and TRBJ1-5; D gene unclear. Germline V lookup: CDR1 SEHNR, CDR2 FQNEAQ (reference sequence). The CDR3 has 12 amino acids. V lost 5 bases and J 4 bases, leaving 6 bases between the germline ends. CDR3 sequence reads: CASSGNNQPQHF. CDR3 DNA sequence: TGTGCCAGCAGCGGGAATAATCAGCCCCAGCATTTT.

This clonotype was seen at least ten times. The chain recombines TRBV10-3 with TRBJ1-1; unclear D gene. CDR1 is ENHRY and CDR2 is SYGVKD in the germline V gene. This CDR3 is 15 amino acids long. Trimming pared 6 bases from V and 1 base from J, leaving 15 bases between. The CDR3 sequence: CAISLAPGPNTEAFF. CDR3 nucleotide sequence: TGTGCCATCAGCCTCGCGCCGGGCCCGAACACTGAAGCTTTCTTT.

This clonotype has a handful of counts. The gene calls are TRBV18 and TRBJ1-6; no definite D call. Germline V lookup: CDR1 KGHSH, CDR2 LQKENI. The CDR3 totals 14 residues. V lost 2 bases and J 6 bases, leaving 8 bases between the germline ends. The DNA for the CDR3 is TGTGCCAGCTCACCAGCGGCAGCTAATTCACCCCTCCACTTT. Its translation is CASSPAAANSPLHF. The whole variable domain, remainder taken from reference TRBV18 and TRBJ1-6, is NAGVMQNPRHLVRRRGQEARLRCSPMKGHSHVYWYRQLPEEGLKFMVYLQKENIIDESGMPKERFSAEFPKEGPSILRIQQVVRGDSAAYFCASSPAAANSPLHFGNGTRLTVT.

In its sample, this clonotype was seen many times. The J gene is TRBJ1-1, the V gene TRBV5-1; tentative D call: TRBD1 (6 bases). The CDR3 consists of 13 residues. Germline CDR1 and CDR2: SGHRS and YFSETQ. V lost 2 bases to trimming and J lost 6 bases, with 11 bases between them. The CDR3 DNA reads as TGCGCCAGCAGCTTTACAGGGAAGGCTGAAGCTTTCTTT. It codes for CASSFTGKAEAFF. The whole variable domain, remainder taken from reference TRBV5-1 and TRBJ1-1, is KAGVTQTPRYLIKTRGQQVTLSCSPISGHRSVSWYQQTPGQGLQFLFEYFSETQRNKGNFPGRFSGRQFSNSRSEMNVSTLELGDSALYLCASSFTGKAEAFFGQGTRLTVV.

The sample holds many counts of this clonotype. The chain carries TRBV29-1 and TRBJ1-1, with D uncertain. The CDR3 covers 10 residues. CDR1 is SQVTM and CDR2 is ANQGSEA in the germline V gene. V gave up 4 bases and J gave up 6 bases, with 6 bases separating them. Written as DNA, the CDR3 is TGCAGCGTTGGGACTTCTGAAGCTTTCTTT. Encoded protein: CSVGTSEAFF.

This chain links TRBV7-2 with TRBJ2-2, with 8 bases fitting TRBD1. Germline-derived CDR1 and CDR2 are SGHTA and FQGNSA. The CDR3 has 14 residues. V lost 6 bases, J lost 5 bases, and 5 bases stayed unmatched. The CDR3 region is CASRPRGHTGELFF. Here the CDR3 DNA reads TGTGCCAGCAGGCCCAGGGGGCATACCGGGGAGCTGTTTTTT.

This clonotype was counted many times. The chain recombines TRBV15 with TRBJ1-5; tentative D call: TRBD1 (5 bases). This CDR3 region has 16 residues. The V end was cut by 2 bases, the J end by 4 bases, with 15 bases between. CDR1 and CDR2 (germline): LNHNV, YYDKDF (reference sequence). Here the CDR3 DNA reads TGTGCCACCAGCAGACCCCCGGCAGGGCCGAATCAGCCCCAGCATTTT. Protein product: CATSRPPAGPNQPQHF.

This sequence joins TRBV11-2 and TRBJ2-5; TRBD1 matches at 7 bases. The CDR3 length is 14 residues. Germline assignment: CDR1 SGHAT and CDR2 FQNNGV. Unmatched junction bases numbered 4, after V lost 5 bases and J lost 1 base. The CDR3 reads CASSITGAQETQYF. CDR3 DNA sequence: TGTGCCAGCAGCATAACAGGGGCCCAAGAGACCCAGTACTTC.

This clonotype appeared a single time. V and J are TRBV12-3 or TRBV12-4 and TRBJ1-2; TRBD1 matches at 7 bases. J lost 4 bases, V lost 6 bases, and 8 bases had no gene match. The CDR3 contains 14 residues. CDR3 nucleotides: TGTGCCAGCAGCCCCTCGGGACAGTCCTATGGCTACACCTTC. It is translated as CASSPSGQSYGYTF.

Details on this clonotype: The CDR3 does not end in the conserved phenylalanine or tryptophan, so this is likely a read error. The chain uses TRBV29-1 and TRBJ1-6, with D possibly matching TRBD1 (5 bases). Germline lookup yields CDR1 SQVTM and CDR2 ANQGSEA. Trimming stripped 8 bases from V and 5 bases from J, with 16 bases between. CDR3 length: 14 amino acids. CDR3: CSPGRGRDNSPLHL. The CDR3 DNA reads as TGCAGCCCCGGGCGGGGCAGAGATAATTCACCCCTCCACCTT.

Many counts were recorded for this clonotype. This chain uses TRBV30 with TRBJ1-4, with D perhaps matching TRBD1 (6 bases). Trimming removed 8 bases from V and 10 bases from J, with 11 bases in between. The CDR3 extends over 10 amino acids. The germline CDR1 and CDR2 sequences are GTSNPN and SVGIG (reference sequence). CDR3 bases: TGTGCCGGCGGAGGGGGAAAACTGTTTTTT. It translates to CAGGGGKLFF.

The table lists this clonotype with many counts. The chain recombines TRBV19 with TRBJ1-1; a possible D gene is TRBD1 (5 bases). V shed 7 bases and J shed 0 bases, with 12 bases lying between them. The V gene's germline CDR1 is LNHDA and CDR2 SQIVND (reference sequence). This CDR3 is 14 amino acids long. This chain's CDR3 is CASKGRAMNTEAFF. The CDR3 bases are TGTGCCAGTAAGGGGAGGGCTATGAACACTGAAGCTTTCTTT.

This clonotype was seen at least ten times. The J gene is TRBJ2-4, the V gene TRBV20-1, with 8 bases aligning to TRBD2. Germline CDR1 DFQATT, CDR2 SNEGSKA (reference sequence). The V gene end was trimmed by 6 bases and the J gene end by 8 bases; junction bases not matched to a gene: 12. This CDR3 contains 14 residues. In DNA, the CDR3 is TGCAGTGCACCCGGGACTAGGAGCACCCACATTCAGTACTTC. Its protein is CSAPGTRSTHIQYF.

There are many counts of this clonotype. V and J are TRBV19 and TRBJ2-2; 14 bases agree with TRBD2. This CDR3 comprises 17 residues. Germline CDR1 is LNHDA and CDR2 is SQIVND (reference sequence). J lost 4 bases, V lost 5 bases, and 6 bases had no gene match. The CDR3 sequence is CASSLRTSGRSTGELFF. CDR3 coding DNA: TGTGCCAGTAGTCTCCGGACTAGCGGGAGGAGCACCGGGGAGCTGTTTTTT.

Concerning this clonotype: This may come from a read error, since a much larger clone is one base off. The CDR3 region has the DNA TGTGCCAATCGGGCGGGAGATTACGCTGGGGCCAACGTCCTGACTTTC. This sequence encodes CANRAGDYAGANVLTF. The chain uses TRBV10-3 and TRBJ2-6; 7 positions match TRBD2. Germline V gives CDR1 ENHRY, CDR2 SYGVKD. V was clipped by 10 bases and J by 2 bases; unmatched bases: 11. The CDR3 is made up of 16 amino acids.

The chain carries TRBV10-2 and TRBJ2-1; TRBD2 matches 9 bases. The germline gives CDR1 WSHSY, CDR2 SAAADI. The CDR3 loop spans 16 amino acids. V lost 0 bases and J lost 6; bases outside the gene matches: 6. CDR3 DNA: TGCGCCAGCAGTGAGTCTATCCTAGCGGGACCCAATGAGCAGTTCTTC. Its translation: CASSESILAGPNEQFF.

Here the CDR3 reads CASSTDRANQETQYF. The CDR3 DNA follows: TGTGCCAGCAGCACGGACAGGGCTAACCAAGAGACCCAGTACTTC. This sequence joins TRBV5-4 and TRBJ2-5, with 8 bases identical to TRBD1. The CDR3 sequence is 15 residues long. Germline V gene lookup returns CDR1 SGHNT and CDR2 YYREEE (reference sequence). After removal of 4 bases from V and 0 bases from J, the junction contained 5 bases not matched to a gene.

This clonotype was observed many times. The rearrangement uses TRBV12-1 and TRBJ1-1. TRBV12-1 is flagged as a pseudogene. The length of the CDR3 is 11 residues. DNA for the CDR3: TGTGCCAGCAGCTTGAGGGTGCGAGCTTTCTTT. This sequence encodes CASSLRVRAFF.